These 12 T cell receptor beta chains share one sample of origin, sequenced in a study of regulatory T cells in long-lasting Graves disease. Investigators prepared the TCR beta libraries by applying iRepertoire HTBI primers and Arm-PCR of CDR3 regions. TCRdb called the multiplex PCR reads again in MiXCR, with one record for every CDR3 protein. Of roughly 430,000 distinct CDR3 sequences listed, 16% were seen once; the top ten hold about 10%. Time point reported: newly diagnosed GD, antithyroid drugs for less than 3 months. After RNA was extracted from PBMCs, the TCR library was made from it. These data also formed part of another study, on T cells in Graves' hyperthyroidism and ophthalmopathy.

This material consisted of peripheral blood mononuclear cells (PBMCs), taken at new diagnosis, from a patient treated with antithyroid drugs. These receptors were obtained from a woman aged 30 to 39 with Graves disease.

This clonotype was seen many times. CDR3 coding DNA: TGTGCCAGCAGCGCCGGGACCGATGAGCAGTTCTTC. Protein: CASSAGTDEQFF. This chain joins TRBV12-3 or TRBV12-4 and TRBJ2-1, with D perhaps matching TRBD1 or TRBD2 (5 bases each). This CDR3 has 12 residues. The V and J ends lost 6 bases and 8 bases respectively, with 11 bases between them.

This clonotype showed up many times. V is TRBV6-1 and J is TRBJ2-1, with TRBD1 matching 9 bases. J was trimmed by 3 bases and V by 3 bases; bases with no gene match: 3. CDR3 size: 15 residues. CDR1 is MNHNS and CDR2 is SASEGT in the germline V gene. The CDR3 DNA follows: TGTGCCAGCAGTGACACAGGGGGCATCTACAATGAGCAGTTCTTC. Translated, it gives CASSDTGGIYNEQFF.

The chain links TRBV3-1 to TRBJ2-1; 7 nucleotides agree with TRBD2. This CDR3 has 15 residues. V lost 3 bases and J lost 0; bases outside the gene matches: 2. Per germline, CDR1 LGHDT and CDR2 YNNKEL (reference sequence). Here the CDR3 reads CASSHGGSSYNEQFF. The DNA for the CDR3 is TGTGCCAGCAGCCACGGCGGGAGCTCCTACAATGAGCAGTTCTTC.

Many counts were recorded for this clonotype. The J gene is TRBJ1-1, the V gene TRBV27; perhaps TRBD1 as D (6 bases). Per germline, CDR1 MNHEY and CDR2 SMNVEV (reference sequence). V was pared by 7 bases and J by 0 bases, with 21 bases between. CDR3 length equals 17 residues. DNA of the CDR3: TGTGCCAGCAAGCCTTGGGGGCGGTTGGGCATGAACACTGAAGCTTTCTTT. Translated, it gives CASKPWGRLGMNTEAFF.

This clonotype was counted at least ten times. This sequence joins TRBV3-1 and TRBJ2-2; 10 nucleotides agree with TRBD2. V gave up 1 base and J gave up 3 bases; unmatched junction bases: 11. The CDR3 covers 19 residues. CDR1 LGHDT and CDR2 YNNKEL come from the germline V gene (reference sequence). The CDR3 DNA reads TGTGCCAGCAGCCAAGTATCTAGCGGGAGAAAAGATGACACCGGGGAGCTGTTTTTT. It codes for CASSQVSSGRKDDTGELFF.

This clonotype was seen only a few times. The chain carries TRBV10-3 and TRBJ1-2; D unresolved. The V and J ends lost 0 bases and 2 bases respectively, with 7 bases between them. This CDR3 is built from 14 residues. Germline V CDR1 and CDR2: ENHRY, SYGVKD. The CDR3 region is CAISESAQNYGYTF. The CDR3 DNA reads TGTGCCATCAGTGAGTCGGCACAGAACTATGGCTACACCTTC.

This rearrangement joins TRBV9 to TRBJ1-2; D unresolved. Germline V gene data show CDR1 as SGDLS and CDR2 as YYNGEE. V lost 4 bases, J lost 0 bases, and 7 bases lay in between. This CDR3 is 13 amino acids long. CDR3 sequence (DNA): TGTGCCAGCAGCTTCGGAACTAACTATGGCTACACCTTC. Residues: CASSFGTNYGYTF.

This clonotype was recorded at least ten times. The genes are TRBV20-1 and TRBJ2-5; TRBD2 agrees at 14 bases. This CDR3 has 16 amino acids. J gave up 0 bases and V 3 bases, and 3 bases lay outside the gene matches. Germline V gives CDR1 DFQATT, CDR2 SNEGSKA (reference sequence). Here the CDR3 reads CSARGTSGRDQETQYF. Here the CDR3 DNA reads TGCAGTGCTAGGGGGACTAGCGGGAGAGACCAAGAGACCCAGTACTTC.

This clonotype was counted ten times or more. The V and J genes are TRBV20-1 and TRBJ1-1; maybe TRBD1 (6 bases). CDR1 and CDR2 from the germline V gene are DFQATT and SNEGSKA (reference sequence). The ends were cut back, 5 bases at V and 2 bases at J, with 12 bases in the middle. The CDR3 spans 13 residues. The CDR3 loop reads CSALGRGNTEAFF. CDR3 bases: TGCAGTGCTCTTGGCAGGGGCAACACTGAAGCTTTCTTT.

The chain carries TRBV20-1 and TRBJ2-1, with D perhaps TRBD2 (6 bases). CDR1 is DFQATT, CDR2 SNEGSKA, per germline (reference sequence). The ends were cut back, 3 bases at V and 2 bases at J, with 11 bases in the middle. CDR3 length: 14 residues. The chain's CDR3 is CSASLASAYNEQFF. The CDR3 DNA reads TGCAGTGCTAGTCTAGCTAGCGCCTACAATGAGCAGTTCTTC.

V usage is TRBV9 and J usage is TRBJ1-6; D remains ambiguous. Germline lookup yields CDR1 SGDLS and CDR2 YYNGEE. Trimming pared 0 bases from V and 3 bases from J, leaving 13 bases between. This CDR3 comprises 17 residues. In nucleotides, the CDR3 is TGTGCCAGCAGCGTAGATTTGGCCAGACACTATAATTCACCCCTCCACTTT. As protein: CASSVDLARHYNSPLHF.

This clonotype was seen ten or more times. This chain links TRBV28 with TRBJ2-7; a possible D gene is TRBD2 (5 bases). The CDR3 extends over 13 amino acids. CDR1 MDHEN and CDR2 SYDVKM come from the germline V gene. Trimming pared 4 bases from V and 7 bases from J, leaving 14 bases between. CDR3 amino acids: CASSSPQRREQYF. The CDR3 coding sequence is TGTGCCAGCAGTTCCCCCCAACGGAGGGAGCAGTACTTC.